These 23 T cell receptor beta chains share one sample of origin, sequenced in a study of cytomegalovirus exposure and HLA in healthy donors. Primers included in the PCR were 60 Vbeta and 13 Jbeta primers. Data came from immunoSEQ multiplex PCR; TCRdb stores just in-frame clones and leaves some out. The profile shows around 200,000 clones, 77% of them singletons. Sequencing input: PBMCs. The receptors were gathered from a female donor in good health and CMV-seronegative.

The V gene is TRBV5-6, the J gene TRBJ2-1, with TRBD1 identical over 7 bases. The ends lost 3 bases at V and 4 bases at J; junction bases unmatched: 7. Germline CDR1 and CDR2: SGHDT and YYEEEE. The CDR3 runs 15 residues. The DNA for the CDR3 is TGTGCCAGCAGCTCCAACGACAGGGATTACAATGAGCAGTTCTTC. Translating gives CASSSNDRDYNEQFF.

The chain has TRBV29-1 and TRBJ2-5, with D unclear. The CDR3 covers 14 residues. The germline CDR1 and CDR2 sequences are SQVTM and ANQGSEA. With 5 bases removed from V and 2 bases from J, the gap between germline ends came to 15 bases. This CDR3 reads CSVKFPQLQETQYF. The DNA for the CDR3 is TGCAGCGTTAAATTCCCCCAGTTACAAGAGACCCAGTACTTC.

The CDR3 here is CAISKPSGGANQPQHF. The DNA of the CDR3 is TGTGCCATCTCCAAACCAAGTGGGGGGGCCAATCAGCCCCAGCATTTT. The chain employs TRBV28 and TRBJ1-5; perhaps TRBD1 as D (6 bases). Germline CDR1 is MDHEN and CDR2 is SYDVKM. The CDR3 extends over 16 amino acids. V lost 10 bases to trimming and J lost 3 bases, with 22 bases between them.

The rearrangement uses TRBV4-1 and TRBJ2-2, with 9 bases fitting TRBD2. V was pared by 3 bases and J by 4 bases, with 6 bases of the junction left unmatched. CDR1 MGHRA and CDR2 YSYEKL come from the germline V gene. There are 16 residues in the CDR3. In nucleotides, the CDR3 is TGCGCCAGCAGCCATGGCGGGGGGGGCCGCACCGGGGAGCTGTTTTTT. Translation: CASSHGGGGRTGELFF.

The chain links TRBV7-8 to TRBJ1-5; TRBD1 matches at 10 bases. J gave up 4 bases and V 5 bases, and 2 bases lay outside the gene matches. The CDR3 contains 14 residues. Germline CDR1 reads SGHVS; CDR2 reads FQNEAQ. CDR3 DNA sequence: TGTGCCAGCAGCCCGGACAGGGGGAATCAGCCCCAGCATTTT. Protein: CASSPDRGNQPQHF.

This clone was counted a few times. This CDR3 is CASNHGSSYNSPLHF. The CDR3 nucleotides are TGTGCCAGCAATCACGGGAGCTCCTATAATTCACCCCTCCACTTT. V usage is TRBV18 and J usage is TRBJ1-6; D gene ambiguous. The CDR3 has 15 amino acids. Germline lookup yields CDR1 KGHSH and CDR2 LQKENI. Trimming shortened V by 8 bases and J by 0 bases, and 11 bases separated the two germline ends.

This rearrangement joins TRBV18 to TRBJ1-2, with D perhaps TRBD1 (5 bases). V was pared by 3 bases and J by 4 bases, with 12 bases between. The germline gives CDR1 KGHSH, CDR2 LQKENI. The CDR3 totals 14 residues. As DNA, the CDR3 is TGTGCCAGCTCACCGCGGGACGGCATCTATGGCTACACCTTC. It translates to CASSPRDGIYGYTF.

The chain carries TRBV11-2 and TRBJ2-7; D perhaps matches TRBD1 (6 bases). CDR3 length equals 14 residues. CDR1 and CDR2 (germline): SGHAT, FQNNGV. The V end was cut by 1 base, the J end by 2 bases, with 9 bases between. The CDR3 is CASSLVRGPYEQYF. The CDR3 nucleotides are TGTGCCAGCAGCTTAGTCAGGGGCCCCTACGAGCAGTACTTC.

This sequence joins TRBV9 and TRBJ2-7; 10 bases align to TRBD2. The CDR3 is 14 amino acids. V trimming: 3 bases; J trimming: 2 bases; junction bases outside the gene matches: 2. Looked up from germline, CDR1 is SGDLS and CDR2 is YYNGEE. CDR3 sequence: CASSASGGAYEQYF. The CDR3 region has the DNA TGTGCCAGCAGCGCAAGCGGGGGGGCCTACGAGCAGTACTTC. Supplemented by reference TRBV9 and TRBJ2-7, the full variable domain reads DSGVTQTPKHLITATGQRVTLRCSPRSGDLSVYWYQQSLDQGLQFLIQYYNGEERAKGNILERFSAQQFPDLHSELNLSSLELGDSALYFCASSASGGAYEQYFGPGTRLTVT.

The chain couples TRBV5-6 to TRBJ2-6; no clear D. Germline values: CDR1 SGHDT, CDR2 YYEEEE. The CDR3 has 14 amino acids. Trimming cost V 9 bases and J 0 bases, with 10 bases left between them. CDR3 protein: CATAIDSGANVLTF. The CDR3 region has the DNA TGTGCCACCGCGATTGACTCTGGGGCCAACGTCCTGACTTTC. Drawing the rest from reference TRBV5-6 and TRBJ2-6, the complete variable domain is DAGVTQSPTHLIKTRGQQVTLRCSPKSGHDTVSWYQQALGQGPQFIFQYYEEEERQRGNFPDRFSGHQFPNYSSELNVNALLLGDSALYLCATAIDSGANVLTFGAGSRLTVL.

The chain joins TRBV6-5 to TRBJ1-5; D is ambiguous. Trimming pared 3 bases from V and 2 bases from J, leaving 8 bases between. Germline V gene data show CDR1 as MNHEY and CDR2 as SVGAGI. This CDR3 has 14 amino acids. For the CDR3, the DNA is TGTGCCAGCAGTTATGGGCAGGGCAATCAGCCCCAGCATTTT. This codes for CASSYGQGNQPQHF.

Details on this clone: This same CDR3 is encoded by further DNA sequences in the sample. The chain combines TRBV6-5 with TRBJ1-4; 8 bases align to TRBD1. The CDR3 has 16 residues. Trimming took 0 bases from V and 2 from J; bases not matched to a gene: 2. CDR1 MNHEY and CDR2 SVGAGI come from the germline V gene. In DNA form, the CDR3 reads TGTGCCAGCAGTTACTCGCAGGGGGCGACTAATGAAAAACTGTTTTTT. This gives the protein CASSYSQGATNEKLFF.

This chain uses TRBV4-1 with TRBJ1-4; perhaps TRBD1 as D (5 bases). The V and J ends lost 7 bases and 3 bases respectively, with 9 bases between them. Germline CDR1 reads MGHRA; CDR2 reads YSYEKL. The CDR3 is made up of 13 amino acids. The DNA of the CDR3 is TGCGCCAGCACTGGACAATCTAATGAAAAACTGTTTTTT. Its translation is CASTGQSNEKLFF.

The chain joins TRBV19 to TRBJ2-7, with 7 bases aligning to TRBD2. Germline V gene lookup returns CDR1 LNHDA and CDR2 SQIVND (reference sequence). The CDR3 has 15 amino acids. Losses at the gene ends were 1 base for V and 0 bases for J; bases not matched to a gene: 3. CDR3 sequence (DNA): TGTGCCAGTAGTATAGGGGGACTACCCTCCTACGAGCAGTACTTC. It yields the protein CASSIGGLPSYEQYF.

The sample holds one count of this clone. V is TRBV5-6 and J is TRBJ1-2, with D unclear. Trimming cost V 0 bases and J 0 bases, with 6 bases left between them. The CDR3 runs to 14 residues. CDR1 and CDR2 (germline): SGHDT, YYEEEE. CDR3 in amino acids: CASSLGGTNYGYTF. As DNA, the CDR3 is TGTGCCAGCAGCTTGGGAGGGACTAACTATGGCTACACCTTC.

To note about this clone: Other DNA sequences from this sample encode an identical CDR3 as well. The chain uses TRBV27 and TRBJ1-5, with TRBD1 as a possible D gene (5 bases). The CDR3 has 13 residues. Trimming took off 5 bases at V and 7 bases at J, with 12 bases between the two ends. The germline CDR1 and CDR2 sequences are MNHEY and SMNVEV (reference sequence). CDR3 sequence: CASSTDRGQPQHF. CDR3 bases: TGTGCCAGCAGTACAGACAGAGGACAGCCCCAGCATTTT.

V gene TRBV11-1 combines with J gene TRBJ2-7; TRBD1 matches at 7 bases. Germline V gene lookup returns CDR1 SGHAT and CDR2 FQDESV (reference sequence). The CDR3 length is 15 residues. J lost 3 bases, V lost 2 bases, and 7 bases had no gene match. CDR3: CASSLKRGTDYEQYF. The CDR3 coding sequence is TGTGCCAGCAGCTTAAAGAGAGGGACAGACTACGAGCAGTACTTC.

V is TRBV6-4 and J is TRBJ1-1, with 8 positions matching TRBD1. V lost 4 bases and J lost 8; bases outside the gene matches: 6. Germline V gene sequence: CDR1 MRHNA, CDR2 SNTAGT. The CDR3 loop spans 13 amino acids. Written as DNA, the CDR3 is TGTGCCAGCAGTGCCGGACAGGGTGCCGAAGCTTTCTTT. It translates to CASSAGQGAEAFF.

This clone was found once. This chain uses TRBV9 with TRBJ2-3; 8 bases line up with TRBD2. The CDR3 has 14 amino acids. The germline V gene encodes CDR1 SGDLS and CDR2 YYNGEE. The V segment lost 3 bases and the J segment 3 bases; nucleotides outside the gene matches: 3. The CDR3 sequence is CASSERGSTDTQYF. CDR3 nucleotide sequence: TGTGCCAGCAGCGAGCGGGGGAGTACAGATACGCAGTATTTT.

This clone turned up a few times. The chain employs TRBV6-6 and TRBJ2-3, with D possibly matching TRBD2 (6 bases). Trimming shortened V by 6 bases and J by 3 bases, and 13 bases separated the two germline ends. CDR1 and CDR2 (germline): MNHNY, SVGAGI (reference sequence). This CDR3 contains 14 residues. CDR3 DNA: TGTGCCAGCAGCTCGGAGGGCCAGACAGATACGCAGTATTTT. This codes for CASSSEGQTDTQYF.

The chain has TRBV19 and TRBJ1-2, with D possibly TRBD1 on 5 matching bases. CDR3 length equals 13 residues. Trimming stripped 3 bases from V and 7 bases from J, with 12 bases between. Germline values: CDR1 LNHDA, CDR2 SQIVND (reference sequence). CDR3 residues: CASSIQGSGGYTF. The CDR3 region has the DNA TGTGCCAGTAGTATTCAGGGTTCTGGTGGCTACACCTTC.

The chain couples TRBV7-9 to TRBJ2-3, with 8 bases lining up with TRBD2. This CDR3 is built from 16 residues. V trimming: 2 bases; J trimming: 0 bases; junction bases outside the gene matches: 4. Germline V CDR1 and CDR2: SEHNR, FQNEAQ (reference sequence). CDR3 protein: CASSLKRGGSTDTQYF. CDR3 nucleotide sequence: TGTGCCAGCAGCTTAAAACGGGGGGGGAGCACAGATACGCAGTATTTT.

The chain is built from TRBV19 and TRBJ1-5, with a weak D call TRBD1 (5 bases). Germline V gene sequence: CDR1 LNHDA, CDR2 SQIVND (reference sequence). The CDR3 loop spans 15 amino acids. Trimming pared 3 bases from V and 1 base from J, leaving 10 bases between. The CDR3 DNA is TGTGCCAGTAGTATCCAGGGAGGCAGCAATCAGCCCCAGCATTTT. Translation gives CASSIQGGSNQPQHF.